Following are 32 T cell receptor beta chains from one sample sequenced in a study of T-cell reconstitution after alpha-beta-depleted transplantation in children. Unique molecular identifiers were incorporated when the TCRbeta library was constructed. Each CDR3 protein is one row after TCRdb ran MiXCR on the PCR reads. Among around 440,000 distinct CDR3 sequences listed, roughly 16% were seen once. The starting material was PBMCs, mostly from graft donor cells, obtained 360 days after TCRalphabeta/CD19-depleted stem cell transplant. Receptors originate from a boy under two years old who had a stem cell transplant for Wiskott-Aldrich syndrome, so the T cells may come from the graft donor.

This clonotype was counted between two and nine times. The chain employs TRBV10-3 and TRBJ1-1, with D perhaps matching TRBD1 (5 bases). The CDR3 runs 12 residues. The V and J ends lost 6 bases and 1 base respectively, with 6 bases between them. CDR1 is ENHRY and CDR2 is SYGVKD in the germline V gene. CDR3 residues: CAIRDRNTEAFF. The DNA of the CDR3 is TGTGCCATCAGAGACAGGAACACTGAAGCTTTCTTT.

V and J are TRBV5-1 and TRBJ2-2; D gene ambiguous. Trimming left V 0 bases short and J 0 bases short, with 9 bases between. This CDR3 has 16 amino acids. In germline, CDR1 is SGHRS, CDR2 YFSETQ. CDR3 in DNA: TGCGCCAGCAGCTTGGTGGCGGCCGCGAACACCGGGGAGCTGTTTTTT. As protein: CASSLVAAANTGELFF. Variable domain in full (rest from reference TRBV5-1 and TRBJ2-2): KAGVTQTPRYLIKTRGQQVTLSCSPISGHRSVSWYQQTPGQGLQFLFEYFSETQRNKGNFPGRFSGRQFSNSRSEMNVSTLELGDSALYLCASSLVAAANTGELFFGEGSRLTVL.

This clonotype was observed a handful of times. J is TRBJ2-7 and V is TRBV10-3; TRBD1 is a possible D gene (6 bases). CDR1 is ENHRY, CDR2 SYGVKD, per germline. V was clipped by 4 bases and J by 0 bases, with 16 bases between them. The length of the CDR3 is 16 residues. This CDR3 reads CAISAHGTWTSYEQYF. Written as DNA, the CDR3 is TGTGCCATCAGTGCCCACGGGACATGGACCTCCTACGAGCAGTACTTC.

This clonotype was picked up a small number of times. This chain uses TRBV4-3 with TRBJ2-1; 8 bases agree with TRBD2. Germline assignment: CDR1 LGHNA and CDR2 YSLEER. Trimming cost V 4 bases and J 2 bases; bases outside gene matches: 7. The CDR3 has 16 residues. In DNA form, the CDR3 reads TGCGCCAGCAGCCCTGGACTAGCCTTTACCTACAATGAGCAGTTCTTC. The encoded protein is CASSPGLAFTYNEQFF.

In this sample, this clonotype turned up a few times. The chain employs TRBV4-3 and TRBJ2-4; TRBD1 might be the D (6 bases). The CDR3 spans 15 residues. V was trimmed by 4 bases and J by 0 bases, leaving 10 bases between them. The germline V gene has CDR1 LGHNA and CDR2 YSLEER. CDR3 protein: CASSPGQLAKNIQYF. The CDR3, as DNA: TGCGCCAGCAGCCCAGGACAGTTAGCCAAAAACATTCAGTACTTC.

The chain carries TRBV4-2 and TRBJ2-3; 10 nucleotides line up with TRBD1. CDR3 length: 17 residues. The junction had 13 bases not matched to a gene; V was cut back by 6 bases and J by 4 bases. Per germline, CDR1 LGHNA and CDR2 YNFKEQ. The CDR3 bases are TGTGCCAGCAGTGTCAGTGCAGGGACAGGGGAACCAGATACGCAGTATTTT. The encoded protein is CASSVSAGTGEPDTQYF.

The rearrangement joins TRBV14 to TRBJ2-3; TRBD2 aligns across 12 bases. The germline V gene encodes CDR1 SGHDN and CDR2 FVKESK. The CDR3 contains 15 residues. V dropped 5 bases and J dropped 4; count of bases not matched to a gene: 4. CDR3 residues: CASSMTSGRADTQYF. DNA of the CDR3: TGTGCCAGCAGCATGACTAGCGGGAGAGCAGATACGCAGTATTTT. Supplemented by reference TRBV14 and TRBJ2-3, the full variable domain reads EAGVTQFPSHSVIEKGQTVTLRCDPISGHDNLYWYRRVMGKEIKFLLHFVKESKQDESGMPNNRFLAERTGGTYSTLKVQPAELEDSGVYFCASSMTSGRADTQYFGPGTRLTVL.

The chain joins TRBV6-5 to TRBJ2-7, with 7 nucleotides matching TRBD1. Unmatched junction bases numbered 9, after V lost 3 bases and J lost 1 base. This CDR3 is 16 amino acids long. Looked up from germline, CDR1 is MNHEY and CDR2 is SVGAGI. The CDR3 protein is CASSYQRDRRSYEQYF. The CDR3 DNA reads TGTGCCAGCAGTTATCAACGGGACAGACGGTCCTACGAGCAGTACTTC.

The chain carries TRBV27 and TRBJ2-7; 11 bases align to TRBD1. The V and J ends lost 0 bases and 3 bases, in that order; junction bases with no gene match: 4. This CDR3 is 16 amino acids long. Germline CDR1 and CDR2: MNHEY and SMNVEV (reference sequence). CDR3 nucleotides: TGTGCCAGCAGTTTATCCGCCGGGACAGGGGGCTACGAGCAGTACTTC. This gives the protein CASSLSAGTGGYEQYF.

This clonotype was picked up a small number of times. The genes are TRBV18 and TRBJ2-7; TRBD1 is a possible D gene (6 bases). The CDR3 covers 14 residues. V was shortened by 3 bases and J by 5 bases, with 14 bases between the two germline ends. CDR1 is KGHSH and CDR2 is LQKENI in the germline V gene. The CDR3 DNA is TGTGCCAGCTCACCGATTGGCAGGGACAACGAGCAGTACTTC. This sequence encodes CASSPIGRDNEQYF.

The rearrangement joins TRBV7-2 to TRBJ1-6, with 8 nucleotides matching TRBD1. Losses at the gene ends were 5 bases for V and 14 bases for J; bases not matched to a gene: 8. Germline CDR1 SGHTA, CDR2 FQGNSA. The CDR3 loop spans 13 amino acids. This CDR3 is CASSPDRGFTLHF. Written as DNA, the CDR3 is TGTGCCAGCAGCCCAGACAGGGGTTTCACCCTCCACTTT.

This clonotype was counted ten times or more. The chain recombines TRBV12-3 or TRBV12-4 with TRBJ2-5, with D possibly TRBD1 on 6 matching bases. Trimming left V 6 bases short and J 1 base short, with 15 bases between. The CDR3 contains 15 residues. CDR3: CASRPNREPQETQYF. The CDR3 DNA is TGTGCCAGCAGACCAAACAGGGAACCCCAAGAGACCCAGTACTTC.

V gene TRBV5-1 combines with J gene TRBJ2-1, with 14 bases fitting TRBD2. In germline, CDR1 is SGHRS, CDR2 YFSETQ. The CDR3 sequence is 17 residues long. V was pared by 0 bases and J by 4 bases, with 3 bases of the junction left unmatched. In DNA form, the CDR3 reads TGCGCCAGCAGCTTGGGGGGACTAGCGGGGGCTTACAATGAGCAGTTCTTC. Amino acids: CASSLGGLAGAYNEQFF. Using reference TRBV5-1 and TRBJ2-1 for the parts outside the CDR3, the full variable domain is KAGVTQTPRYLIKTRGQQVTLSCSPISGHRSVSWYQQTPGQGLQFLFEYFSETQRNKGNFPGRFSGRQFSNSRSEMNVSTLELGDSALYLCASSLGGLAGAYNEQFFGPGTRLTVL.

This clonotype appeared a few times. V usage is TRBV5-1 and J usage is TRBJ2-1, with a weak D call TRBD1 (5 bases). The V end was cut by 0 bases, the J end by 5 bases, with 12 bases between. The germline V gene encodes CDR1 SGHRS and CDR2 YFSETQ. The CDR3 is made up of 15 amino acids. The CDR3 nucleotides read TGCGCCAGCAGCTTGGGGGGCAGGGCGGACAATGAGCAGTTCTTC. Translating it yields CASSLGGRADNEQFF.

The chain carries TRBV5-6 and TRBJ2-7, with TRBD2 matching over 10 bases. The CDR3 has 15 residues. Trimming removed 4 bases from V and 3 bases from J; junction bases left unmatched: 7. Per germline, CDR1 SGHDT and CDR2 YYEEEE. In DNA, the CDR3 is TGTGCCAGCAGCCTACTAGCGGGAAAAGGCTACGAGCAGTACTTC. The encoded protein is CASSLLAGKGYEQYF. Using reference TRBV5-6 and TRBJ2-7 for the parts outside the CDR3, the full variable domain is DAGVTQSPTHLIKTRGQQVTLRCSPKSGHDTVSWYQQALGQGPQFIFQYYEEEERQRGNFPDRFSGHQFPNYSSELNVNALLLGDSALYLCASSLLAGKGYEQYFGPGTRLTVT.

This clonotype occurred a few times. The V and J genes are TRBV28 and TRBJ2-2; D uncertain. Germline CDR1 MDHEN, CDR2 SYDVKM. V was clipped by 5 bases and J by 8 bases, with 3 bases between them. The CDR3 loop spans 10 amino acids. The CDR3 reads CASSKGELFF. CDR3 coding DNA: TGTGCCAGCAGTAAGGGGGAGCTGTTTTTT.

This clonotype was counted between two and nine times. J is TRBJ2-7 and V is TRBV7-2; 9 bases fit TRBD1. Germline V CDR1 and CDR2: SGHTA, FQGNSA. Losses at the gene ends were 5 bases for V and 4 bases for J; bases not matched to a gene: 12. This CDR3 is built from 16 residues. Here the CDR3 DNA reads TGTGCCAGCAGCCCGAGGACAGGGGCCGGCGCTTACGAGCAGTACTTC. The encoded protein is CASSPRTGAGAYEQYF.

The sample holds a few counts of this clonotype. This sequence joins TRBV5-1 and TRBJ2-4; TRBD1 matches 7 bases. Germline CDR1 and CDR2: SGHRS and YFSETQ. V lost 4 bases to trimming and J lost 6 bases; unmatched junction nucleotides: 13. This CDR3 comprises 16 residues. CDR3 DNA: TGCGCCAGCAGCCCCCGGACAGGTACCGACCTAAACATTCAGTACTTC. Amino acid sequence: CASSPRTGTDLNIQYF.

The chain recombines TRBV14 with TRBJ2-7; 7 nucleotides line up with TRBD1. The length of the CDR3 is 16 residues. V lost 6 bases, J lost 3 bases, and 14 bases stayed unmatched. The V gene's germline CDR1 is SGHDN and CDR2 FVKESK. In DNA form, the CDR3 reads TGTGCCAGCAGTCATGCCTGGACAGGCCTTATCTACGAGCAGTACTTC. It translates to CASSHAWTGLIYEQYF.

This chain links TRBV30 with TRBJ2-7, with D possibly matching TRBD1 (7 bases). V was trimmed by 5 bases and J by 2 bases, leaving 16 bases between them. Germline CDR1 GTSNPN, CDR2 SVGIG (reference sequence). This CDR3 has 14 amino acids. The CDR3 spells CAWSSGGSTYEQYF. The CDR3 region has the DNA TGTGCCTGGTCCTCAGGGGGGTCTACCTACGAGCAGTACTTC.

V and J are TRBV11-2 and TRBJ2-7; TRBD1 matches 8 bases. The length of the CDR3 is 17 residues. CDR1 SGHAT and CDR2 FQNNGV come from the germline V gene. After removal of 5 bases from V and 5 bases from J, the junction contained 17 bases not matched to a gene. The CDR3 DNA follows: TGTGCCAGCAGCCCCCTCAGGGGGCCTAGCGCCTGGAACGAGCAGTACTTC. Translating it yields CASSPLRGPSAWNEQYF.

This clonotype was found a few times. V usage is TRBV5-4 and J usage is TRBJ2-7, with D maybe TRBD2 (6 bases). V was trimmed by 4 bases and J by 7 bases, leaving 12 bases between them. Germline values: CDR1 SGHNT, CDR2 YYREEE (reference sequence). The CDR3 spans 12 residues. The CDR3: CASSRDSGEQYF. The CDR3 DNA reads TGTGCCAGCAGCCGGGACTCCGGGGAGCAGTACTTC. Combining the CDR3 with reference TRBV5-4 and TRBJ2-7 gives the whole variable domain ETGVTQSPTHLIKTRGQQVTLRCSSQSGHNTVSWYQQALGQGPQFIFQYYREEENGRGNFPPRFSGLQFPNYSSELNVNALELDDSALYLCASSRDSGEQYFGPGTRLTVT.

This clonotype was seen many times. This chain links TRBV20-1 with TRBJ2-6; a possible D gene is TRBD2 (6 bases). Germline-derived CDR1 and CDR2 are DFQATT and SNEGSKA (reference sequence). V was trimmed by 0 bases and J by 2 bases, leaving 8 bases between them. The CDR3 is made up of 15 amino acids. The CDR3 protein is CSARDGGTGANVLTF. CDR3 DNA sequence: TGCAGTGCTAGAGATGGGGGGACTGGGGCCAACGTCCTGACTTTC.

The V call is TRBV5-1, the J call TRBJ2-3; a weak D match, TRBD1 (5 bases). This CDR3 has 15 residues. The ends were cut back, 1 base at V and 4 bases at J, with 13 bases in the middle. Germline CDR1 and CDR2: SGHRS and YFSETQ. CDR3 DNA sequence: TGCGCCAGCAGCTTGAATTTGCAGGGCCCAGATACGCAGTATTTT. Translation gives CASSLNLQGPDTQYF.

This clonotype occurred a few times. This chain joins TRBV24-1 and TRBJ2-1, with TRBD2 matching 9 bases. This CDR3 comprises 15 residues. Losses at the gene ends were 5 bases for V and 6 bases for J; bases not matched to a gene: 7. The germline gives CDR1 KGHDR, CDR2 SFDVKD. The chain's CDR3 is CATSAAGGQFNEQFF. CDR3 nucleotides: TGTGCCACCAGTGCGGCGGGGGGGCAGTTCAATGAGCAGTTCTTC.

This chain links TRBV7-9 with TRBJ2-7; D perhaps matches TRBD2 (5 bases). Germline CDR1 reads SEHNR; CDR2 reads FQNEAQ (reference sequence). V was shortened by 2 bases and J by 2 bases, with 10 bases between the two germline ends. The length of the CDR3 is 14 residues. In nucleotides, the CDR3 is TGTGCCAGCAGCTTAACAGCGGCAGCCTACGAGCAGTACTTC. Protein sequence: CASSLTAAAYEQYF.

The chain uses TRBV5-1 and TRBJ2-2; D not certain. This CDR3 comprises 15 residues. V lost 0 bases and J 3 bases, leaving 9 bases between the germline ends. Germline lookup yields CDR1 SGHRS and CDR2 YFSETQ. Here the CDR3 reads CASSLGLSDTGELFF. The CDR3 DNA reads as TGCGCCAGCAGCTTGGGGTTATCGGACACCGGGGAGCTGTTTTTT.

The CDR3 sequence is CARVADIGPSSSTDTQYF. CDR3 in DNA: TGTGCCCGCGTTGCGGACATTGGGCCCTCTTCTAGCACAGATACGCAGTATTTT. V and J are TRBV12-3 or TRBV12-4 and TRBJ2-3, with D perhaps matching TRBD1 (5 bases). CDR3 length: 18 amino acids. The V and J ends lost 11 bases and 0 bases respectively, with 27 bases between them.

This clonotype was counted only a few times. This chain connects TRBV5-1 to TRBJ2-1; D is perhaps TRBD2 (6 bases). Germline assignment: CDR1 SGHRS and CDR2 YFSETQ. This CDR3 has 15 residues. Trimming took off 1 base at V and 1 base at J, with 9 bases between the two ends. Here the CDR3 DNA reads TGCGCCAGCAGCTTGCGGGAGTTTTCCTACAATGAGCAGTTCTTC. Encoded protein: CASSLREFSYNEQFF.

The chain combines TRBV28 with TRBJ1-4; 7 bases align to TRBD1. From germline, CDR1 is MDHEN and CDR2 SYDVKM. Losses at the gene ends were 4 bases for V and 2 bases for J; bases not matched to a gene: 1. The length of the CDR3 is 14 residues. The CDR3 here is CASSSRGTNEKLFF. CDR3 coding DNA: TGTGCCAGCAGTTCCAGGGGGACTAATGAAAAACTGTTTTTT.

This chain joins TRBV12-3 or TRBV12-4 and TRBJ2-5, with D tentatively TRBD2 (6 bases). This CDR3 contains 15 residues. V was pared by 8 bases and J by 4 bases, with 20 bases between. CDR3 loop: CASGPDPRERETQYF. CDR3 in DNA: TGTGCCAGCGGCCCGGATCCTCGGGAGAGAGAGACCCAGTACTTC.

This chain joins TRBV12-3 or TRBV12-4 and TRBJ1-5; possible D gene TRBD1, 6 bases. V was clipped by 3 bases and J by 0 bases, with 15 bases between them. The CDR3 runs to 17 residues. The CDR3: CASSFQGRRYSNQPQHF. CDR3 DNA: TGTGCCAGCAGTTTCCAGGGGCGCAGGTATAGCAATCAGCCCCAGCATTTT.